The 18 T cell receptor beta chains listed next were all sequenced from one sample in a study of cytomegalovirus exposure and HLA in healthy donors. In the PCR, 60 Vbeta and 13 Jbeta primers were used. Here immunoSEQ multiplex PCR was the method, and the copy in TCRdb shows in-frame clones only, minus some. The data contain some 140,000 clones, roughly four fifths of them singletons. The sequenced sample was PBMCs. These receptors originate from a man between 25 and 39 years old in good health and CMV-seronegative.

The chain recombines TRBV7-9 with TRBJ2-2; TRBD2 might be the D (5 bases). CDR3 length equals 15 residues. Trimming cost V 5 bases and J 2 bases, with 12 bases left between them. Germline loops: CDR1 SEHNR, CDR2 FQNEAQ (reference sequence). The CDR3 DNA follows: TGTGCCAGCAGCGCTTGGACTGGCAACACCGGGGAGCTGTTTTTT. This translates into CASSAWTGNTGELFF.

The chain uses TRBV11-1 and TRBJ2-3, with TRBD2 as a possible D gene (5 bases). Germline V CDR1 and CDR2: SGHAT, FQDESV (reference sequence). The V end was cut by 9 bases, the J end by 5 bases, with 15 bases between. The CDR3 consists of 13 residues. This CDR3 is CASRARGKDTQYF. The CDR3 coding sequence is TGTGCCAGTAGAGCTAGAGGGAAAGATACGCAGTATTTT.

The chain combines TRBV27 with TRBJ2-7; D not certain. The germline V gene has CDR1 MNHEY and CDR2 SMNVEV (reference sequence). This CDR3 spans 11 amino acids. V was shortened by 4 bases and J by 3 bases, with 4 bases between the two germline ends. CDR3 amino acids: CASSSGYEQYF. CDR3 nucleotides: TGTGCCAGCAGTTCCGGCTACGAGCAGTACTTC.

The chain carries TRBV5-4 and TRBJ2-1, with D possibly being TRBD2 (5 bases). This CDR3 is 15 amino acids long. The germline V gene encodes CDR1 SGHNT and CDR2 YYREEE (reference sequence). The V and J ends lost 4 bases and 6 bases respectively, with 17 bases between them. This CDR3 reads CASSPSFLRVNEQFF. The CDR3, as DNA: TGTGCCAGCAGCCCGAGCTTTCTGCGGGTCAATGAGCAGTTCTTC. Looking up the rest from reference TRBV5-4 and TRBJ2-1 gives the full variable domain: ETGVTQSPTHLIKTRGQQVTLRCSSQSGHNTVSWYQQALGQGPQFIFQYYREEENGRGNFPPRFSGLQFPNYSSELNVNALELDDSALYLCASSPSFLRVNEQFFGPGTRLTVL.

This chain links TRBV6-1 with TRBJ2-1; TRBD2 agrees at 10 bases. CDR3 size: 16 residues. Germline assignment: CDR1 MNHNS and CDR2 SASEGT. The trim removed 2 bases at V and 0 bases at J, leaving 1 base unmatched. The CDR3 nucleotides read TGTGCCAGCAGTGAATCTAGCGGGAGCTCCTACAATGAGCAGTTCTTC. This codes for CASSESSGSSYNEQFF.

This clone has only a few counts. The V call is TRBV2, the J call TRBJ2-5; 11 nucleotides match TRBD2. J was trimmed by 3 bases and V by 7 bases; bases with no gene match: 4. This CDR3 is built from 14 residues. Germline assignment: CDR1 SNHLY and CDR2 FYNNEI. CDR3 amino acids: CASNPSGRKETQYF. In nucleotides, the CDR3 is TGTGCCAGCAACCCTAGCGGGAGGAAAGAGACCCAGTACTTC. Complete variable domain (other parts from reference TRBV2 and TRBJ2-5): EPEVTQTPSHQVTQMGQEVILRCVPISNHLYFYWYRQILGQKVEFLVSFYNNEISEKSEIFDDQFSVERPDGSNFTLKIRSTKLEDSAMYFCASNPSGRKETQYFGPGTRLLVL.

J is TRBJ2-1 and V is TRBV4-2; 8 bases fit TRBD1. Germline-derived CDR1 and CDR2 are LGHNA and YNFKEQ. The CDR3 length is 12 residues. J gave up 9 bases and V 4 bases, and 2 bases lay outside the gene matches. Here the CDR3 reads CASSPTGGEQFF. The CDR3, as DNA: TGTGCCAGCAGCCCCACAGGGGGTGAGCAGTTCTTC.

This chain uses TRBV11-2 with TRBJ2-5; TRBD1 matches at 8 bases. The CDR3 runs to 15 residues. With V trimmed by 3 bases and J by 5 bases, 8 bases remained unmatched. CDR1 is SGHAT and CDR2 is FQNNGV in the germline V gene. The CDR3 is CASSFGQGYRETQYF. In nucleotides, the CDR3 is TGTGCCAGCAGCTTTGGACAGGGCTATAGGGAGACCCAGTACTTC.

The chain couples TRBV5-1 to TRBJ1-1; 7 nucleotides agree with TRBD1. The CDR3 spans 17 residues. V lost 4 bases to trimming and J lost 6 bases; unmatched junction nucleotides: 18. Germline CDR1 reads SGHRS; CDR2 reads YFSETQ. DNA of the CDR3: TGCGCCAGCAGCAAGGGGTTTAAGTCAGGGGGTGTTTCTGAAGCTTTCTTT. This gives the protein CASSKGFKSGGVSEAFF.

This chain joins TRBV4-1 and TRBJ2-7, with 7 bases matching TRBD1. Germline CDR1 MGHRA, CDR2 YSYEKL. V shed 1 base, J shed 3 bases, and the junction held 12 bases outside the gene matches. The CDR3 is 17 residues long. CDR3 region: CASSQGLRDSYHYEQYF. The CDR3 bases are TGCGCCAGCAGCCAAGGCCTCCGGGACAGTTATCACTACGAGCAGTACTTC.

The chain joins TRBV5-1 to TRBJ1-2, with D unresolved. V lost 4 bases, J lost 6 bases, and 16 bases lay in between. CDR3 length equals 14 residues. Germline values: CDR1 SGHRS, CDR2 YFSETQ. The CDR3 DNA sequence: TGCGCCAGCAGCGCCTCCCCCGGGATCGATGGCTACACCTTC. It yields the protein CASSASPGIDGYTF. Full variable domain (outside the CDR3, taken from reference TRBV5-1 and TRBJ1-2): KAGVTQTPRYLIKTRGQQVTLSCSPISGHRSVSWYQQTPGQGLQFLFEYFSETQRNKGNFPGRFSGRQFSNSRSEMNVSTLELGDSALYLCASSASPGIDGYTFGSGTRLTVV.

A word on this clone: Different DNA sequences within this sample yield the same CDR3. This sequence joins TRBV27 and TRBJ2-1; no clear D gene. Trimming removed 3 bases from V and 1 base from J, with 4 bases in between. Germline V gene data show CDR1 as MNHEY and CDR2 as SMNVEV (reference sequence). The CDR3 is 13 amino acids. The CDR3 loop reads CASSFASYNEQFF. For the CDR3, the DNA is TGTGCCAGCAGTTTTGCGTCCTACAATGAGCAGTTCTTC.

This chain joins TRBV11-2 and TRBJ2-7; weak D call: TRBD2 (6 bases). The germline V gene encodes CDR1 SGHAT and CDR2 FQNNGV. This CDR3 is built from 14 residues. The ends were cut back, 2 bases at V and 7 bases at J, with 15 bases in the middle. The CDR3 nucleotides are TGTGCCAGCAGCTTAAGGCTAACGGGAGTTGAGCAGTACTTC. Protein product: CASSLRLTGVEQYF.

The rearrangement joins TRBV6-5 to TRBJ1-2; no clear D. Trimming shortened V by 2 bases and J by 4 bases, and 11 bases separated the two germline ends. This CDR3 is built from 14 residues. Per germline, CDR1 MNHEY and CDR2 SVGAGI. CDR3 in DNA: TGTGCCAGCAGTTACGGCGACCGGGGCTATGGCTACACCTTC. It is translated as CASSYGDRGYGYTF.

The sample holds a few counts of this clone. The J gene is TRBJ1-1, the V gene TRBV28, with TRBD1 as a possible D gene (6 bases). From germline, CDR1 is MDHEN and CDR2 SYDVKM. The CDR3 has 14 amino acids. Trimming left V 3 bases short and J 4 bases short, with 12 bases between. The CDR3 is CASSFGGPGTEAFF. For the CDR3, the DNA is TGTGCCAGCAGTTTCGGGGGGCCGGGCACTGAAGCTTTCTTT.

The chain recombines TRBV5-1 with TRBJ1-5; D gene uncertain. The germline V gene has CDR1 SGHRS and CDR2 YFSETQ. The CDR3 is made up of 13 amino acids. V shed 2 bases and J shed 8 bases, with 11 bases lying between them. CDR3 residues: CASSFGVGEPQHF. CDR3 nucleotides: TGCGCCAGCAGCTTCGGGGTTGGTGAGCCCCAGCATTTT.

This clone was found a few times. CDR3 bases: TGTGCCAGCAGTTTGACAGGGAACACTGAAGCTTTCTTT. The encoded protein is CASSLTGNTEAFF. V is TRBV27 and J is TRBJ1-1, with D perhaps TRBD1 (6 bases). Germline V gene sequence: CDR1 MNHEY, CDR2 SMNVEV (reference sequence). The CDR3 extends over 13 amino acids. The germline V and J ends were trimmed by 3 bases and 1 base, with 6 bases remaining between them.

The chain has TRBV30 and TRBJ2-7; D remains unclear. Trimming pared 1 base from V and 1 base from J, leaving 5 bases between. The germline gives CDR1 GTSNPN, CDR2 SVGIG (reference sequence). There are 12 residues in the CDR3. The CDR3 here is CAWSGASYEQYF. The CDR3 region has the DNA TGTGCCTGGAGTGGGGCTTCCTACGAGCAGTACTTC.